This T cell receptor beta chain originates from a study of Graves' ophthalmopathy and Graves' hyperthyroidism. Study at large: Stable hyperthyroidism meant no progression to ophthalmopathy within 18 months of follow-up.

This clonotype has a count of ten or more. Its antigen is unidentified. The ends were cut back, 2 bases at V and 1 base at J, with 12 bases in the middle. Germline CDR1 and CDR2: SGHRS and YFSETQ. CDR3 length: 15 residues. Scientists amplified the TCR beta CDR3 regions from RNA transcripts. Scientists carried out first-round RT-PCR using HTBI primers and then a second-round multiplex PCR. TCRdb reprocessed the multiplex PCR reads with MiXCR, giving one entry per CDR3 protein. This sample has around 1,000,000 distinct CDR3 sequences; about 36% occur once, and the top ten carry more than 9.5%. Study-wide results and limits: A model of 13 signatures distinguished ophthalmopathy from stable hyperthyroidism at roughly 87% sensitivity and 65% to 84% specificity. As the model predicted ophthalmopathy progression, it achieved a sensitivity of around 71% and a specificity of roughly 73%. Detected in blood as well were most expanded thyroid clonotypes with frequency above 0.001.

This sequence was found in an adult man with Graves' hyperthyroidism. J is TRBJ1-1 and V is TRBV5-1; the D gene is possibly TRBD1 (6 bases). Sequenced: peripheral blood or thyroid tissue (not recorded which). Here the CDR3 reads CASSFLGHENTEAFF. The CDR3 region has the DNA TGCGCCAGCAGCTTCTTGGGACATGAGAACACTGAAGCTTTCTTT.